This TCR beta chain was sequenced in a study of blood T cell repertoires in COVID-19. Study details: The United States, Italy and Spain provided the acute and convalescent COVID-19 samples. T cells, B-cell-depleted T cells, or PBMCs supplied cDNA or gDNA.

In the source study's methods: Estimation of nucleated cell counts relied on the amplification of reference gene primers. Only in-frame clones appear in the TCRdb table, and some are missing; sequencing was by immunoSEQ multiplex PCR. For V, J and clone size, that table is used; D and trimming come from the DNA. The data show more than 65,000 clones, 87% seen once. The germline gives CDR1 MNHEY, CDR2 SVGEGT. Trimming stripped 5 bases from V and 4 bases from J, with 14 bases between. The CDR3 has 15 amino acids. Specimen: peripheral blood. The clonotype comes from an elderly woman with active or convalescent COVID-19. The chain couples TRBV6-2 or TRBV6-3 to TRBJ2-2; no reliable D call. CDR3 nucleotide sequence: TGTGCCAGCAGTCGCCGAAGCCCGGGCACCGGGGAGCTGTTTTTT. Translation gives CASSRRSPGTGELFF.